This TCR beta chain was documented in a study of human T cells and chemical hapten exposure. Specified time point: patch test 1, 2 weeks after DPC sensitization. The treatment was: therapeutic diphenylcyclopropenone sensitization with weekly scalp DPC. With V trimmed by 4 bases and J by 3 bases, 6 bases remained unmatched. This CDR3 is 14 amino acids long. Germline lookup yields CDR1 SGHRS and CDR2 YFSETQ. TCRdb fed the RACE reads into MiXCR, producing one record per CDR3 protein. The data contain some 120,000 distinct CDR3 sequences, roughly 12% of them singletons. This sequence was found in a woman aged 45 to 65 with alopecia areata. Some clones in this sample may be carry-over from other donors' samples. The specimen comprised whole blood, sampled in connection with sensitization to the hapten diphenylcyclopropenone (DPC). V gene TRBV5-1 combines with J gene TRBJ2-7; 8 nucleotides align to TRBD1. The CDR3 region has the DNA TGCGCCAGCAGCCGAGAGGGACAGGACTACGAGCAGTACTTC. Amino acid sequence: CASSREGQDYEQYF.